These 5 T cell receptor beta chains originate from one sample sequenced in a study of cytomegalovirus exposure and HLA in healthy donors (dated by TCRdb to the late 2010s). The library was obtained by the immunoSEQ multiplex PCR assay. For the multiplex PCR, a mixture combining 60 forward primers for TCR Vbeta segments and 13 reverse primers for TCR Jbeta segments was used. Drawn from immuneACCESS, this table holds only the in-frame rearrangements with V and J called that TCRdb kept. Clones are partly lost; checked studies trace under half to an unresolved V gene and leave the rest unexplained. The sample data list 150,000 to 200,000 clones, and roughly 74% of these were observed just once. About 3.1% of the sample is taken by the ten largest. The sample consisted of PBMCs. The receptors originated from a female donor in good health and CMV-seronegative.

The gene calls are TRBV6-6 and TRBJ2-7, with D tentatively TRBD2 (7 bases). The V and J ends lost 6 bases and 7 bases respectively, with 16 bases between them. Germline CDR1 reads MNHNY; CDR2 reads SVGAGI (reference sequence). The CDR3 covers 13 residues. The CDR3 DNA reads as TGTGCCAGCAGGGGAGGGGGGGACTGGGAGCAGTACTTC. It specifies CASRGGGDWEQYF.

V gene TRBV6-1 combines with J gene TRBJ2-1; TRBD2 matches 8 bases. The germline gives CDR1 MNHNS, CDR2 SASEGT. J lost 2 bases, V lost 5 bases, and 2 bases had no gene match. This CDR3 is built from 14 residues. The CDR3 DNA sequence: TGTGCCAGCAGTCCGGGACTAGCCTACAATGAGCAGTTCTTC. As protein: CASSPGLAYNEQFF.

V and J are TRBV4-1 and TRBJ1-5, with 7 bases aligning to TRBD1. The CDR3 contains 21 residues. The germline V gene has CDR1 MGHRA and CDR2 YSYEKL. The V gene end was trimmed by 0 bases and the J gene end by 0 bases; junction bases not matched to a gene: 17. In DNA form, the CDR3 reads TGCGCCAGCAGCCAAGAAGCGCGGGGCCCAGGGGACAGCTATAGCAATCAGCCCCAGCATTTT. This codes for CASSQEARGPGDSYSNQPQHF.

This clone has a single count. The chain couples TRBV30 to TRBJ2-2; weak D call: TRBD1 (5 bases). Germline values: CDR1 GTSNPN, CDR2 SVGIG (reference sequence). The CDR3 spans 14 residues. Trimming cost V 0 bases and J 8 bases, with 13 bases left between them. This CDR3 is CAWSVLGVGGELFF. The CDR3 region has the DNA TGTGCCTGGAGTGTATTAGGGGTGGGTGGGGAGCTGTTTTTT.

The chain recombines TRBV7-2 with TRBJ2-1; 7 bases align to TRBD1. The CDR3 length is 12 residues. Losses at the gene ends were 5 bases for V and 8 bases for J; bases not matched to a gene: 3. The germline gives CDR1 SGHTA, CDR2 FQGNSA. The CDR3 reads CASSQDRYEQFF. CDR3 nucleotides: TGTGCCAGCAGCCAGGACAGGTATGAGCAGTTCTTC.